The 8 T cell receptor beta chains below all came from one sample that was sequenced in a study of blood T cell repertoires in COVID-19. The method was immunoSEQ multiplex PCR; TCRdb's version includes in-frame clones alone and lacks a portion of them. The table has 290,000 or so clones, around 89% seen once; the top ten hold 3.5% to 4.5%. Material for sequencing was PBMCs or T cells enriched from blood (not recorded which). These receptors were collected from a woman in her late teens or twenties with acute COVID-19.

The rearrangement joins TRBV21-1 to TRBJ1-6. TRBV21-1 is tagged as a pseudogene. The CDR3 spans 14 residues. CDR3 sequence: CASSKGGEIKSLHF. The CDR3 region has the DNA TGTGCCAGCAGCAAAGGTGGGGAGATTAAGTCCCTCCACTTT.

This clone was seen once. The J gene is TRBJ1-2, the V gene TRBV5-1; D might be TRBD1 (5 bases). This CDR3 region has 14 residues. Trimming removed 0 bases at V and 6 bases at J, with 12 bases between. Germline loops: CDR1 SGHRS, CDR2 YFSETQ. The DNA for the CDR3 is TGCGCCAGCAGCTTGGGACGGTCGGGGGATGGCTACACCTTC. As protein: CASSLGRSGDGYTF.

This clone was seen just once. The chain joins TRBV28 to TRBJ1-5; tentative D call: TRBD1 (6 bases). V lost 6 bases to trimming and J lost 5 bases, with 14 bases between them. Germline CDR1 and CDR2: MDHEN and SYDVKM. This CDR3 comprises 14 residues. This CDR3 is CASSPYKGDQPQHF. Here the CDR3 DNA reads TGTGCCAGCAGCCCTTATAAGGGGGATCAGCCCCAGCATTTT.

V gene TRBV23-1 combines with J gene TRBJ2-3, with 11 bases lining up with TRBD2. TRBV23-1 has ORF status, its function being uncertain. V shed 4 bases, J shed 6 bases, and the junction held 6 bases outside the gene matches. The CDR3 length is 15 residues. CDR3 bases: TGCGCCAGCAGTCGATTTGGGACTAGCGGCGATACGCAGTATTTT. Amino acids: CASSRFGTSGDTQYF.

This clone showed up just once. V gene TRBV28 combines with J gene TRBJ2-6, with D unclear. CDR1 and CDR2 (germline): MDHEN, SYDVKM. The V end was cut by 2 bases, the J end by 0 bases, with 5 bases between. The CDR3 sequence is 15 residues long. The CDR3 region is CASSLGDSGANVLTF. The CDR3 DNA follows: TGTGCCAGCAGTTTAGGAGACTCTGGGGCCAACGTCCTGACTTTC.

The chain recombines TRBV6-5 with TRBJ1-3; TRBD1 is a possible D gene (5 bases). The CDR3 covers 14 residues. V lost 6 bases and J 7 bases, leaving 16 bases between the germline ends. From germline, CDR1 is MNHEY and CDR2 SVGAGI. The DNA for the CDR3 is TGTGCCAGCAGCATGCAGGCGGGGGGGAACACCATATATTTT. This sequence encodes CASSMQAGGNTIYF.

This chain links TRBV18 with TRBJ2-5, with 8 bases fitting TRBD1. The V and J ends lost 6 bases and 1 base, in that order; junction bases with no gene match: 7. The V gene's germline CDR1 is KGHSH and CDR2 LQKENI. The CDR3 runs to 15 residues. The CDR3 is CASSPIQGVQETQYF. CDR3 nucleotide sequence: TGTGCCAGCTCCCCGATACAGGGGGTCCAAGAGACCCAGTACTTC.

The V gene is TRBV12-3 or TRBV12-4, the J gene TRBJ1-2; D not resolved. Trimming took off 4 bases at V and 4 bases at J, with 4 bases between the two ends. The CDR3 extends over 11 amino acids. CDR3 sequence: CASSSGYGYTF. The CDR3 DNA reads TGTGCCAGCAGTTCGGGCTATGGCTACACCTTC.